This record looks at one T cell receptor beta chain sequence and its context. The data were produced by immunoSEQ multiplex PCR, yet TCRdb's version contains in-frame clones alone and is incomplete. This table holds about 980,000 clones, approximately 80% found once. The data were taken from a study of shared clonotypes between healthy human individuals. This CDR3 contains 15 residues. Trimming at V came to 5 bases and at J to 7 bases, leaving 7 bases not matched to a gene. Per germline, CDR1 SGHVS and CDR2 FNYEAQ. The TCR comes from a young man in good health. The source material was memory CD4+ T cells sorted from blood. Subset given: CD45RA-negative fraction. The genes are TRBV7-6 and TRBJ1-6, with TRBD1 matching over 8 bases. The CDR3 region has the DNA TGTGCCAGCAGCCGGCGGACAGGGACGAATTCACCCCTCCACTTT. It translates to CASSRRTGTNSPLHF.